These 2 T cell receptor beta chains were sequenced from one sample in a study of response to subunit inactivated influenza vaccine. TCRdb reanalysed the RT-PCR reads using MiXCR and keeps one entry per CDR3 protein. The sample has roughly 650,000 distinct CDR3 sequences, roughly 15% seen once. The source material was PBMCs from blood, sampled 14 days before vaccination. The receptors derive from a man aged 50 to 59 who received an inactivated influenza vaccine.

In its sample, this clonotype was seen a few times. The rearrangement uses TRBV27 and TRBJ1-2, with 7 bases aligning to TRBD1. CDR1 is MNHEY and CDR2 is SMNVEV in the germline V gene (reference sequence). The CDR3 length is 14 residues. J gave up 4 bases and V 6 bases, and 8 bases lay outside the gene matches. The CDR3 region has the DNA TGTGCCAGCAGGAAGGTAGGGGGCTCCTATGGCTACACCTTC. This sequence encodes CASRKVGGSYGYTF.

This clonotype was observed a few times. This sequence joins TRBV7-2 and TRBJ2-2, with D unclear. Germline values: CDR1 SGHTA, CDR2 FQGNSA. The CDR3 runs to 14 residues. V was pared by 0 bases and J by 7 bases, with 9 bases between. CDR3 in amino acids: CASSLASRGGELFF. The CDR3, as DNA: TGTGCCAGCAGCTTAGCGTCAAGAGGCGGGGAGCTGTTTTTT.